This TCR beta chain appears in the sequencing data of a study of blood T cell repertoires in COVID-19. Study context: From T cells, B-cell-depleted T cells, or PBMCs came the material, which was cDNA or gDNA.

Participants were aged about 18 to 89 years from roughly 26 US areas. Here immunoSEQ multiplex PCR was the method, and the copy in TCRdb shows in-frame clones only, minus some. The repertoire consists of about 82,000 clones, with about 89% occurring once and the leading ten covering 0.95% to 1.5%. Germline V gene data show CDR1 as GTSNPN and CDR2 as SVGIG (reference sequence). V shed 0 bases, J shed 4 bases, and the junction held 2 bases outside the gene matches. CDR3 size: 13 residues. This clonotype was obtained from a woman in her forties or fifties with acute COVID-19. This chain joins TRBV30 and TRBJ1-2, with 7 bases matching TRBD1. Input material: PBMCs or T cells enriched from blood (not recorded which). The DNA of the CDR3 is TGTGCCTGGAGTGTAACAGGGGCCTATGGCTACACCTTC. Residues: CAWSVTGAYGYTF.